This is a list of T cell receptor beta chains from one sample in a study of siplizumab effects on memory and regulatory T cells. Sequenced by immunoSEQ multiplex PCR; TCRdb stores in-frame clones only, minus some. Among 90,000 to 150,000 clones listed, about 94% were seen once. Sequenced sample: non-Treg CD4+ T cells sorted from blood. All receptors derive from a human donor in good health. Each CDR3 is given with its conserved first and last residue. Fields, in order: J gene, V gene, CDR3 protein.

>TRBJ1-2|TRBV28
CASRQGGRNYGYTF
>TRBJ2-2|TRBV7-3
CASSLISPVLGELFF
>TRBJ2-1|TRBV19
CASSIQGYNEQFF
>TRBJ2-7|TRBV2
CASSEEGIPYEQYF
>TRBJ1-3|TRBV7-3
CASSLNDRSGNTIYF
>TRBJ2-3|TRBV11-3
CASSYAGGLADTQYF
>TRBJ2-1|TRBV14
CASSQGENNEQFF
>TRBJ2-3|TRBV7-2
CASSLGGIRTDTQYF
>TRBJ2-3|TRBV5-6
CAPNSGGLADTQYF
>TRBJ1-2|TRBV4-3
CASSQGTGGNYGYTF
>TRBJ1-4|TRBV4-1
CASSQIGEKLFF
>TRBJ2-7|TRBV2
CASSDPYEQYF
>TRBJ1-1|TRBV7-9
CASSSAGHTEAFF
>TRBJ2-2|TRBV5-1
CASSFTSTTSGGNTGELFF
>TRBJ2-2|TRBV5-1
CASSLTSGVNTGELFF
>TRBJ1-1|TRBV5-1
CASSSPNTEAFF
>TRBJ1-3|TRBV18
CASSPQGNTIYF
>TRBJ1-6|TRBV21-1
CASSKEDSPLHF
>TRBJ1-1|TRBV29-1
CSSRLGTDLTATFF
>TRBJ1-2|TRBV7-9
CASSFLPGQGEDGYTF
>TRBJ1-4|TRBV5-4
CASSLQGGAKKEKLFF
>TRBJ2-6|TRBV6-4
CASGERGGAGANVLTF